This TCR beta chain was captured by sequencing in a study of blood T cells in healthy people across ages. It was with a sample-barcoded 5' primer and a J-beta primer mix that a second PCR of roughly 7 to 12 cycles was run. TCRdb analysed the 5' RACE reads with MiXCR anew, one entry per CDR3 protein. The profile shows hundreds of thousands of distinct CDR3 sequences, approximately 59% of them singletons. The ends were cut back, 8 bases at V and 4 bases at J, with 14 bases in the middle. The CDR3 sequence is 13 residues long. CDR1 and CDR2 from the germline V gene are MNHNS and SASEGT. The source of this sequence is a man aged 25-45 years in good health. The chain joins TRBV6-1 to TRBJ1-2; D remains unclear. The sample comprised blood. In nucleotides, the CDR3 is TGTGCCAGCCAGGTACCGCGTACCTATGGCTACACCTTC. Its protein product is CASQVPRTYGYTF.